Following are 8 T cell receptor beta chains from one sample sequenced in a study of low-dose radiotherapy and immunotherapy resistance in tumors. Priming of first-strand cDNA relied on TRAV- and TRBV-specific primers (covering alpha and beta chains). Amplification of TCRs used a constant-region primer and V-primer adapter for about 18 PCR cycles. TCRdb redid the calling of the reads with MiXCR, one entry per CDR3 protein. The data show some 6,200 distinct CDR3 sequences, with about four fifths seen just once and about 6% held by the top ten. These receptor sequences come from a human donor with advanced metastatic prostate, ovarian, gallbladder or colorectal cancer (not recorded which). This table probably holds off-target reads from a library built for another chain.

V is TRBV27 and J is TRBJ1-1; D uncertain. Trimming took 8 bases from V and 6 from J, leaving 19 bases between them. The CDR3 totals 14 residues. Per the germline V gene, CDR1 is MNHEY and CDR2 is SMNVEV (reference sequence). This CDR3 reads CASYAMGLISEAFF. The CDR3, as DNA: TGTGCCAGCTACGCTATGGGGTTAATATCTGAAGCTTTCTTT.

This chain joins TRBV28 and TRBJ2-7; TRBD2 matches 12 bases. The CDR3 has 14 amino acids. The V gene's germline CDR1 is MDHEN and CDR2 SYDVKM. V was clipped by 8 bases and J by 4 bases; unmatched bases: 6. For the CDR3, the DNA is TGTGCCAGCCCCGCCCTAGCGGGAGGGTACGAGCAGTACTTC. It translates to CASPALAGGYEQYF.

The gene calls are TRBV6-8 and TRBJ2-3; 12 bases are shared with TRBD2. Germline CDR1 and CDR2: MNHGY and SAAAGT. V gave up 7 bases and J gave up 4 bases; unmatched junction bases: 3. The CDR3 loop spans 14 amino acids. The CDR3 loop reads CASNPSGGADTQYF. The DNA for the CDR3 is TGTGCCAGCAACCCTAGCGGGGGGGCAGATACGCAGTATTTT.

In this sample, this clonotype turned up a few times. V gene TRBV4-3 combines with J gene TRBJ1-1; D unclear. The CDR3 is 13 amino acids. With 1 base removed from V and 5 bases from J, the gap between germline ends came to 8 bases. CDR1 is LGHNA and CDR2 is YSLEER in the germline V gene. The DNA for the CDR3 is TGCGCCAGCAGCCAAGCGGGGAGGACTGAAGCTTTCTTT. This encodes CASSQAGRTEAFF.

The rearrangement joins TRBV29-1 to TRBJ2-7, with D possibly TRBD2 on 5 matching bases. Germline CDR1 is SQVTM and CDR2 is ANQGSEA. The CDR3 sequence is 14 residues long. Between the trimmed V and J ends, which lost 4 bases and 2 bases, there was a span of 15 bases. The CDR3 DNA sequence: TGCAGCGTTGTCAAGCGGTTAGAAACCTACGAGCAGTACTTC. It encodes CSVVKRLETYEQYF.

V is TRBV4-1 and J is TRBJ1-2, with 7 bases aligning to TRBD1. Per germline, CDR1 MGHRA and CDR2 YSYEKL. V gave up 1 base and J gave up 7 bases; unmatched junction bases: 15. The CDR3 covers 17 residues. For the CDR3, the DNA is TGCGCCAGCAGCCAAGTAGGCATTATGGCAGGGGGAACTGGCTACACCTTC. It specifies CASSQVGIMAGGTGYTF.

CDR3 bases: TGTGCCAGCAGACCACAGGGGCCGGATCAGCCCCAGCATTTT. Its protein is CASRPQGPDQPQHF. The genes are TRBV6-2 or TRBV6-3 and TRBJ1-5; TRBD1 matches 7 bases. This CDR3 spans 14 amino acids. V shed 6 bases and J 5 bases; nucleotides not matched to a gene: 7. The germline gives CDR1 MNHEY, CDR2 SVGEGT.

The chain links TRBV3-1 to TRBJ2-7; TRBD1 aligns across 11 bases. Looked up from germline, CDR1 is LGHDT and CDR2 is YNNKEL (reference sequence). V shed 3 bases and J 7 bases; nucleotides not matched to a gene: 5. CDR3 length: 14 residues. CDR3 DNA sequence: TGTGCCAGCAGCCACGGACAGGGGGCGAATGAGCAGTACTTC. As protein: CASSHGQGANEQYF.